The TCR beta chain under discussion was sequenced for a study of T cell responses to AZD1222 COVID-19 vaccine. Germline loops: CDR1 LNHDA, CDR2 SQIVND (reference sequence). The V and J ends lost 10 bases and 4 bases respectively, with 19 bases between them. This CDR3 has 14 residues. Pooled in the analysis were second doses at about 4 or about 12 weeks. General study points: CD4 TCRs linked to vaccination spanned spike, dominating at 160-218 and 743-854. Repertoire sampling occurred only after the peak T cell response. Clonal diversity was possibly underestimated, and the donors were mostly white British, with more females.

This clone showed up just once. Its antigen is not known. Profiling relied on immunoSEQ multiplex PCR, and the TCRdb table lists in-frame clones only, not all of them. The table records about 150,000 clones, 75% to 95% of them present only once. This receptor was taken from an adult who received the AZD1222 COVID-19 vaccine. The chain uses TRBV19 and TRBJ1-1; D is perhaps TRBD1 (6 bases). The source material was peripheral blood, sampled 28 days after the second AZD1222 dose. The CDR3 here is CATRDRGGPTEAFF. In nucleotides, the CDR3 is TGTGCCACGCGCGATAGGGGGGGCCCCACTGAAGCTTTCTTT.